This T cell receptor beta chain appears in the sequencing data of a study of control samples from healthy donors and cancer patients (dated by TCRdb to the early 2020s). This clone appeared once. The antigen it binds to is not known. No quality values exist for individual bases; no much larger clone is one base distant. The library was obtained by the immunoSEQ multiplex PCR assay. TCRdb holds this immuneACCESS table with in-frame rearrangements only. Some clones are missing; in checked studies, unresolved V genes explain under half, and the rest has no known cause. The sample has just under 75,000 clones on record, about 88% of them singletons. 4% of the sample lies in the top ten. Sequenced: blood. This receptor was taken from a woman between 45 and 65 years old in good health.

In nucleotides, the sequence is TGTGCCAGCAGTTTAGGGGCTAGGGCAGAAGCTTTCTTT. This yields the protein CASSLGARAEAFF. Recombination joined TRBV12-3 or TRBV12-4 with TRBJ1-1; no D segment can be confidently identified. The trim is 1 base for V and 8 bases for J, with a gap of 11 bases between the germline ends. Taken from cysteine to phenylalanine, the CDR3 has 13 residues. The sequence is cut down to CDR3 DNA, 39 bases in frame from base 1.